This is a list of T cell receptor beta chains from one sample in a study of blood T cell repertoires in COVID-19. Profiled with immunoSEQ multiplex PCR; TCRdb holds only in-frame clones, not every one. Of over 350,000 clones in the sample, 88% were seen once. The material sequenced was PBMCs or T cells enriched from blood (not recorded which). These receptors all stem from a woman younger than 30 who had recovered from COVID-19. CDR3s include the opening cysteine and the closing phenylalanine or tryptophan. The D gene is left open where the match is weak. Where a row states a size, it is once, few, many or the class of an expanded clone; other rows omit it.

- - TRBJ1-2 12 TRBV6-5 CASGREVHGYTF TGTGCCAGTGGGAGGGAGGTCCATGGCTACACCTTC
- TRBD1 TRBJ2-7 14 TRBV11-3 CASSPRTGGHEQYF TGTGCCAGCAGCCCCCGGACAGGGGGCCACGAGCAGTACTTC
- - TRBJ1-3 16 TRBV5-4 CASSLSARTTGNTIYF TGTGCCAGCAGCTTGTCTGCCAGAACCACTGGAAACACCATATATTTT
- - TRBJ1-6 17 TRBV7-6 CASSSSRNRVDNSPLHF TGTGCCAGCAGCTCGAGCCGTAACAGGGTGGATAATTCACCCCTCCACTTT
- TRBD1 TRBJ1-1 17 TRBV18 CASSPPAADRVDTEAFF TGTGCCAGCTCACCACCGGCGGCCGACAGGGTTGACACTGAAGCTTTCTTT
- TRBD2 TRBJ2-5 15 TRBV20-1 CSASIRAGGSETQYF TGCAGTGCTAGTATAAGGGCGGGGGGGTCGGAGACCCAGTACTTC
- - TRBJ1-5 13 TRBV20-1 CSASGGGSQPQHF TGCAGTGCTAGTGGCGGGGGAAGTCAGCCCCAGCATTTT
- - TRBJ1-5 14 TRBV7-9 CASSSAGSNQPQHF TGTGCCAGCAGTTCGGCGGGGTCCAATCAGCCCCAGCATTTT
- - TRBJ1-2 13 TRBV30 CAWGLGGASGYTF TGTGCCTGGGGGCTCGGGGGGGCAAGCGGCTACACCTTC
once TRBD2 TRBJ2-6 15 TRBV4-1 CASSTSGAGANVLTF TGCGCCAGCAGCACAAGCGGGGCTGGGGCCAACGTCCTGACTTTC
- TRBD1 TRBJ2-1 16 TRBV18 CASSPVRDRAYNEQFF TGTGCCAGCTCACCAGTCCGGGACAGGGCTTACAATGAGCAGTTCTTC
- TRBD1 TRBJ1-5 16 TRBV4-1 CASSQPPAGGNQPQHF TGCGCCAGCAGCCAACCCCCAGCAGGGGGGAATCAGCCCCAGCATTTT
- - TRBJ2-5 14 TRBV7-2 CASSTDREVETQYF TGTGCCAGCAGCACAGACAGGGAGGTAGAGACCCAGTACTTC
- - TRBJ1-2 13 TRBV19 CASSTPNRVGYTF TGTGCCAGTAGTACCCCAAACAGGGTTGGCTACACCTTC
- - TRBJ2-1 13 TRBV3-1/TRBV3-2 CASSQGGWNEQFF TGTGCCAGCAGCCAAGGTGGCTGGAATGAGCAGTTCTTC
- - TRBJ2-5 15 TRBV4-3 CASSQGGENQETQYF TGCGCCAGCAGCCAAGGGGGGGAAAACCAAGAGACCCAGTACTTC
- TRBD1 TRBJ1-2 17 TRBV27 CASSLMAGGTDLYGYTF TGTGCCAGCAGTTTAATGGCCGGTGGGACAGATCTCTATGGCTACACCTTC
- - TRBJ2-7 11 TRBV30 CAWSSGNEQYF TGTGCCTGGAGTTCGGGGAACGAGCAGTACTTC
- - TRBJ2-7 15 TRBV2 CASSKGHLATYEQYF TGTGCCAGCAGCAAGGGACATTTGGCAACCTACGAGCAGTACTTC
- - TRBJ1-3 16 TRBV5-1 CASSLVGGVAGNTIYF TGCGCCAGCAGCTTGGTCGGGGGGGTTGCTGGAAACACCATATATTTT
- TRBD1 TRBJ2-5 15 TRBV10-3 CAIRLTGQGSETQYF TGTGCCATCAGGCTAACGGGACAGGGTTCAGAGACCCAGTACTTC
- - TRBJ2-3 13 TRBV18 CASSPFMSDTQYF TGTGCCAGCTCACCTTTTATGTCAGATACGCAGTATTTT
- TRBD1 TRBJ2-1 13 TRBV5-1 CASSLEGGSEQFF TGCGCCAGCAGCTTGGAAGGGGGCAGCGAGCAGTTCTTC
- TRBD1 TRBJ2-6 16 TRBV27 CASSRDRISGANVLTF TGTGCCAGCAGCCGGGACAGGATCTCTGGGGCCAACGTCCTGACTTTC
- TRBD1 TRBJ1-2 14 TRBV30 CAWSVQGAFYGYTF TGTGCCTGGAGTGTCCAGGGGGCATTTTATGGCTACACCTTC
once TRBD1 TRBJ2-3 16 TRBV18 CASSPTGTGGLSTQYF TGTGCCAGCTCACCTACCGGGACAGGGGGCTTAAGTACGCAGTATTTT
- - TRBJ2-2 15 TRBV9 CASSVGGGDTGELFF TGTGCCAGCAGCGTAGGAGGGGGAGACACCGGGGAGCTGTTTTTT
- TRBD2 TRBJ2-1 16 TRBV7-3 CASSPRLAGGPHEQFF TGTGCCAGCAGCCCCAGACTAGCGGGGGGGCCACATGAGCAGTTCTTC
once - TRBJ1-3 14 TRBV7-9 CASRRGSSGNTIYF TGTGCCAGCAGGAGGGGGAGCTCTGGAAACACCATATATTTT
- TRBD1 TRBJ1-4 12 TRBV10-1 CASSENRGKLFF TGCGCCAGCAGTGAAAACAGGGGAAAACTGTTTTTT
- - TRBJ1-5 14 TRBV5-5 CASSFYGQDGPQHF TGTGCCAGCAGCTTCTATGGCCAGGATGGGCCCCAGCATTTT
- TRBD1 TRBJ2-7 16 TRBV4-1 CASSQLGQGTFLEQYF TGCGCCAGCAGCCAGCTGGGACAGGGTACCTTTCTCGAGCAGTACTTC
- - TRBJ2-2 12 TRBV27 CASRFSTGELFF TGTGCCAGCAGATTTAGCACCGGGGAGCTGTTTTTT
- TRBD1 TRBJ2-2 15 TRBV6-5 CASSRDRGVTGELFF TGTGCCAGCAGTCGGGACAGGGGAGTTACCGGGGAGCTGTTTTTT
- - TRBJ1-5 13 TRBV12-3/TRBV12-4 CASGDTAEQPQHF TGTGCCAGCGGCGACACAGCCGAACAGCCCCAGCATTTT
- - TRBJ1-1 14 TRBV5-5 CASSLGHLNTEAFF TGTGCCAGCAGCTTAGGACACTTGAACACTGAAGCTTTCTTT
- TRBD2 TRBJ2-3 15 TRBV6-2/TRBV6-3 CASSYSGLAADTQYF TGTGCCAGCAGTTACTCGGGACTAGCCGCAGATACGCAGTATTTT
- - TRBJ2-7 11 TRBV11-2 CASSPDRSLYF TGTGCCAGCAGCCCAGACAGATCGTTGTACTTC
- TRBD2 TRBJ2-5 14 TRBV6-5 CASTSGGAYETQYF TGTGCCAGCACTAGCGGGGGGGCCTACGAGACCCAGTACTTC
once - TRBJ2-5 15 TRBV7-2 CASSLRGSARETQYF TGTGCCAGCAGCTTAAGGGGCTCCGCGAGAGAGACCCAGTACTTC
- - TRBJ1-5 15 TRBV6-5 CASTPPGALVQPQHF TGTGCCAGCACTCCCCCAGGGGCCCTAGTTCAGCCCCAGCATTTT
- TRBD2 TRBJ2-1 15 TRBV6-5 CASSDTSGSYNEQFF TGTGCCAGCAGCGATACTAGCGGGTCATACAATGAGCAGTTCTTC
- TRBD2 TRBJ2-3 18 TRBV4-3 CASSQDLAGGSGTDTQYF TGCGCCAGCAGCCAAGATCTAGCGGGGGGGTCTGGCACAGATACGCAGTATTTT
- TRBD1 TRBJ1-2 13 TRBV28 CAIRGQGGYGYTF TGTGCCATACGCGGACAGGGGGGTTATGGCTACACCTTC
- - TRBJ2-3 14 TRBV5-4 CASSSDRWADTQYF TGTGCCAGCAGCTCTGACAGGTGGGCAGATACGCAGTATTTT